Described below is a single T cell receptor (beta chain) sequence and its context. The antigen this receptor binds is unknown. No per-base quality is available; no much larger clone lies one base away. In the same sample, other DNA sequences code for this CDR3. This entry is derived from a study of cytomegalovirus exposure and HLA in healthy donors (dated by TCRdb to the late 2010s). In the study overall: In an earlier analysis of 587 of the donors, less than 350 Gb of sequence data and roughly 100 million unique TCR beta sequences from approximately 180 million T cells were reported. About 330 gigabases of sequencing data and around 80 million unique TCR sequences made up an early release that covered roughly 670 HLA-typed donors. Among the roughly 430 genotyped donors, roughly 80% belonged to the genetic ancestry cluster associated with self-reported Caucasian donors. The aim of the study was to test whether cataloging public T cell receptors could identify signatures of past pathogen exposure. The study used immunosequencing to profile the T cell repertoires of 666 subjects and linked those repertoires to cytomegalovirus serostatus. Along with the approximately 670-subject first cohort, a separate validation cohort of over a hundred different subjects was used. To predict cytomegalovirus infection status, the study brought together high-throughput TCR immunosequencing, statistical association of individual TCRs with disease status, and machine learning. A later analysis re-analyzed previously published TCR beta repertoires from 600 to 850 donors and added high-resolution HLA genotyping to study TCR occurrence patterns. The later analysis used no new phenotypic data to find candidate immune exposures, relying instead on TCR beta sequences and their occurrence across donors. In an earlier analysis of roughly 600 of the donors, high-throughput TCR beta sequencing was used to judge whether each TCR beta V gene segment behaved as functional or pseudogenic. Donor age, sex, ethnicity and CMV serostatus were collected together with the repertoire data. Genome-wide SNP genotypes for about 65% of the 666 donors were used in a later genetic analysis, which treated that subset as a discovery cohort. Every repertoire in the discovery cohort had been generated on one and the same sequencing platform. HLA typing included class I and class II loci at four-digit resolution. The number of typed donors differed by locus: about 620-630 for A, B, C, DRB1 and DQB1; approximately 530 for DQA1; 606 for DPA1; and 400 to 480 for DPB1. A few DR-DQ haplotypes were treated as single units for association and clustering because of strong linkage in the cohort. Among some 400 genotyped donors of the cohort, an average of around 250,000 unique TCR beta nucleotide sequences was sequenced per donor, of which 15% to 20% were non-productive.

Overall results and qualifications from the work: An earlier analysis of around 500 of the donors showed that most TCR beta V segments appeared in productive rearrangements either about 87% or about 30% of the time, which broadly matched IMGT annotations. The classifier was reported to diagnose cytomegalovirus status with high specificity and sensitivity in both the original cohort and the validation cohort. The authors suggested that the approach could potentially be extended to other disease states and immunological phenotypes. A further reported finding was that TCR beta sequences accurately predicted the HLA-A and HLA-B alleles for most subjects in the first cohort. In this cohort, only TCR beta chains were sequenced, and detectable features were limited by the absence of alpha or paired-chain data. Strong co-occurrence of HLA alleles, especially DR and DQ, made assigning TCR associations to individual alleles difficult. A later analysis found that HLA-associated TCR beta chains were more clonally expanded and had lower generation probabilities than equally common non-associated chains. Most TCR sequences were observed very rarely across donors, whereas some public TCRs were present in many individuals. Because the 87-base-pair reads could not distinguish some IMGT-functional V segments, including TRBV6-2 and TRBV6-3, those segments were excluded. For the cohort, immune exposure information was limited to CMV serostatus. A later analysis reported that several top co-occurrence clusters appeared linked to parvovirus B19, influenza, CMV and Epstein-Barr virus. According to a later genetic analysis, donors in an Asian-associated ancestry cluster had fewer N-insertions in productive TCRs than the roughly 660-donor mean. Because some donors lacked HLA typing at each locus, the association tests relied only on the typed subset. Most CMV-associated TCR beta chains appeared to be HLA-restricted in a later analysis, and the HLA associations seemed to be driven largely by CMV exposure. The sequencing pipeline was judged likely to have produced a cluster of highly shared sequence variants as a technical artifact. The study listed approximately 150 TCR beta chains as associated with cytomegalovirus. Linkage disequilibrium might explain the correlated functional status among segregating V segments, but an unknown experimental factor could not be ruled out. A later analysis found that TCR association rates varied across HLA loci, with DRB1 alleles showing the most associated TCRs and HLA-C alleles the fewest. At a false discovery rate of 0.05, a later analysis linked under 20,000 TCR beta sequences to specific HLA alleles. Presence/absence analyses assumed roughly uniform sequencing depth across donors, an assumption that may not hold. In vitro tests confirmed that a few of the cytomegalovirus-associated TCR beta chains recognize cytomegalovirus antigens. A later genetic analysis associated a missense DCLRE1C variant with V-gene and J-gene trimming of TCR beta chains, and an independent cohort replicated the association. Some 16 rarely observed V segments, including chromosome 9 orphons, were excluded from the earlier analysis of approximately 500 of the donors because counts were too low.

The cohort comprised approximately 700 healthy bone marrow donors. All cohort members were sampled while nominally healthy, although unrecorded immune exposures were likely present. The donor was CMV seronegative and was included in the group of 352 seronegative cohort members. Every donor gave a peripheral blood sample, and the peripheral blood mononuclear cells from that sample were used for TCR beta sequencing. The Qiagen DNeasy Blood Extraction Kit was used to extract genomic DNA from the blood cell samples. The CDR3, from cysteine to phenylalanine, totals 11 residues. Left in the record is the CDR3 DNA by itself, 33 bases read in frame from the first base. The germline V gene provides CDR1 SGHTA and CDR2 FQGNSA. The library was obtained by the immunoSEQ multiplex PCR assay. A mixture of 60 forward primers for TCR Vbeta segments and 13 reverse primers for TCR Jbeta segments was used in the multiplex PCR. The CDR3 region of rearranged TCR beta genes was amplified from genomic DNA with a multiplex PCR assay. Amplified TCR beta libraries were sequenced as 87-base-pair reads on the Illumina HiSeq System. In the paper's pipeline: Across the roughly 600 repertoires, a later analysis counted approximately 83 million unique TCR beta chains, around 11 million of which were shared by at least two donors. Raw reads were error-corrected and collapsed into unique sequences by a nearest-neighbor algorithm in which closely related sequences were merged to remove PCR and sequencing errors. To assign V, D and J gene segments, CDR3 sequences were aligned to IMGT reference sequences. For a sequence to be retained, a match of at least six nucleotides to both a V gene segment and a J gene segment was required. A rearrangement was called productive if the CDR3 had no stop codons and remained in frame with V and J, and every other rearrangement was called non-productive. CDR3 was defined according to IMGT convention as the region running from the second conserved V-encoded cysteine to the conserved J-encoded phenylalanine. In an earlier analysis of around 540 of the donors, sequences lacking an unambiguous match to a single V gene segment were excluded. In an earlier analysis of 587 of the donors, a V segment was called functional when productive rearrangements were above 56.7%, and segregating when the standard deviation between donors exceeded 5%. To diagnose cytomegalovirus status from the catalog of TCR beta chain sequences, a statistical classification framework was built. In a later analysis, V and J genes were assigned by comparing TCR nucleotide sequences against IMGT/GENE-DB human TR gene sequences. Using the TCRdist pipeline, a later analysis assigned CDR3 sequences along with most-parsimonious VDJ recombination scenarios. In a later analysis, every TCR beta chain was defined by the combination of its CDR3 amino acid sequence and its V-gene family, and reads without a unique V-gene family were dropped. As a way to deal with suspected cross-contamination and a sequencing artifact, a later analysis dropped 450 to 600 nucleotide sequences that were highly shared and had low generation probability. In a later analysis, a clonal expansion index for each public chain was calculated from normalized within-repertoire ranks of inferred template counts. Generation probabilities in a later analysis came from a VDJ recombination model fitted to out-of-frame rearrangements, and those results were checked against IGoR. In a later analysis, hypergeometric tests were used to score TCR-TCR, TCR-HLA and TCR-CMV co-occurrence, with a repertoire-size bias correction applied to TCR pairs. To estimate false discovery rates, a later analysis permuted the HLA or CMV assignments 20 times. In a later analysis, co-occurring TCRs were grouped with DBSCAN, and TCRdist sequence similarity was added when clustering was performed within HLA-allele-positive subsets. For co-occurrence clustering, repertoires with fewer than 30,000 or more than 120,000 public chains were excluded, along with 4 to 6 repertoires with anomalous nucleotide sharing. Here the immuneACCESS table is served through TCRdb, limited to in-frame sequences with V and J called. Missing clones are a known gap in these copies; in checked studies unresolved V genes cover under half, and the rest lacks a known reason. V and J calls and clone size come straight from that table; D and trimming were deduced from the DNA. Here the sample has roughly 160,000 clones; about 80% occur a single time. Together, the top ten hold approximately 1.3% of the sample.

The source material was PBMCs. The sequence derives from a man between 25 and 39 years old in good health and CMV-seronegative. Recombination linked TRBV7-2 to TRBJ2-5; the D segment cannot be called with confidence. The end of the DNA fits TRBJ2-7 better, so the J call may be wrong. This receptor carries the CDR3 CASSLSYEQYF. At the DNA level, the sequence is TGTGCCAGCAGCTTGAGCTACGAGCAGTACTTC.